One and the same sample provided the 22 T cell receptor beta chains below, sequenced in a study of T cell repertoires and HLA-DP antigens. TCRdb's copy holds only in-frame clones and misses some; the assay was immunoSEQ multiplex PCR. The sample has approximately 110,000 clones; 80% to 95% are singletons. For these receptors, no antigen is known. The source material was CD4+ T cells from PBMCs. Every receptor here comes from a woman under 30 in good health and CMV-seronegative.

The J gene is TRBJ2-2, the V gene TRBV15; 16 bases fit TRBD2. V lost 5 bases, J lost 7 bases, and 7 bases stayed unmatched. CDR3 length: 17 amino acids. In germline, CDR1 is LNHNV, CDR2 YYDKDF (reference sequence). CDR3 sequence: CATSGGLAGGPNGELFF. As DNA, the CDR3 is TGTGCCACCAGCGGGGGACTAGCGGGAGGGCCCAACGGGGAGCTGTTTTTT.

The J gene is TRBJ1-5, the V gene TRBV5-5; 9 bases match TRBD1. CDR3 length: 16 amino acids. After removal of 4 bases from V and 1 base from J, the junction contained 6 bases not matched to a gene. Germline V gene lookup returns CDR1 SGHKS and CDR2 YYEKEE (reference sequence). The CDR3 DNA sequence: TGTGCCAGCAGCCCTTCGGACAGGGGAAGCAATCAGCCCCAGCATTTT. It translates to CASSPSDRGSNQPQHF.

The genes are TRBV11-3 and TRBJ2-2; unclear D gene. The V gene's germline CDR1 is SGHNT and CDR2 YENEEA. The V and J ends lost 1 base and 1 base respectively, with 4 bases between them. This CDR3 comprises 14 residues. The CDR3 is CASSLVGNTGELFF. The CDR3 nucleotides are TGTGCCAGCAGCTTAGTTGGGAACACCGGGGAGCTGTTTTTT.

The rearrangement links TRBV5-1 to TRBJ2-3; D not certain. This CDR3 is built from 16 residues. The ends were cut back, 1 base at V and 0 bases at J, with 12 bases in the middle. Germline V CDR1 and CDR2: SGHRS, YFSETQ. The CDR3 nucleotides read TGCGCCAGCAGCTTGCAAGGACGGCCTAGCACAGATACGCAGTATTTT. It encodes CASSLQGRPSTDTQYF.

The chain couples TRBV29-1 to TRBJ2-5; 7 positions match TRBD1. CDR1 and CDR2 (germline): SQVTM, ANQGSEA. The CDR3 runs 16 residues. Unmatched junction bases numbered 13, after V lost 5 bases and J lost 1 base. The CDR3 DNA reads as TGCAGCGTTAAACTACTTTTCCGGGACAGCCAAGAGACCCAGTACTTC. Translating gives CSVKLLFRDSQETQYF.

The genes are TRBV5-6 and TRBJ2-3; 9 nucleotides agree with TRBD1. This CDR3 spans 15 amino acids. Germline assignment: CDR1 SGHDT and CDR2 YYEEEE. The junction had 5 bases not matched to a gene; V was cut back by 4 bases and J by 2 bases. The CDR3 loop is CASSPGQGLTDTQYF. CDR3 DNA: TGTGCCAGCAGCCCGGGACAGGGACTCACAGATACGCAGTATTTT.

The gene calls are TRBV6-1 and TRBJ2-1, with 13 positions matching TRBD2. CDR3 size: 15 residues. Germline CDR1 reads MNHNS; CDR2 reads SASEGT. Trimming took 4 bases from V and 5 from J; bases not matched to a gene: 2. Here the CDR3 reads CASSGGLAGHNEQFF. For the CDR3, the DNA is TGTGCCAGCAGTGGGGGACTAGCGGGGCACAATGAGCAGTTCTTC.

The gene calls are TRBV28 and TRBJ2-3; 8 positions agree with TRBD1. The junction had 4 bases not matched to a gene; V was cut back by 7 bases and J by 4 bases. The CDR3 runs 13 residues. The germline gives CDR1 MDHEN, CDR2 SYDVKM. The CDR3 region has the DNA TGTGCCAGCAAGACAGGGGCCCCAGATACGCAGTATTTT. Its protein is CASKTGAPDTQYF.

The rearrangement links TRBV6-1 to TRBJ2-7; D not resolved. Per germline, CDR1 MNHNS and CDR2 SASEGT. The germline V and J ends were trimmed by 2 bases and 0 bases, with 11 bases remaining between them. The CDR3 runs to 15 residues. The CDR3 DNA sequence: TGTGCCAGCAGTGAAAGGTCAGCGAGCTCCTACGAGCAGTACTTC. Amino acids: CASSERSASSYEQYF.

V and J are TRBV27 and TRBJ2-7, with 10 bases identical to TRBD1. Germline assignment: CDR1 MNHEY and CDR2 SMNVEV (reference sequence). The CDR3 sequence is 17 residues long. Unmatched junction bases numbered 12, after V lost 1 base and J lost 6 bases. CDR3 loop: CASSLFPSTGGVSEQYF. The CDR3 DNA reads TGTGCCAGCAGTTTATTCCCGTCGACAGGGGGCGTCTCCGAGCAGTACTTC.

This clone was picked up one time. The V call is TRBV7-3, the J call TRBJ2-7; 7 nucleotides match TRBD2. The CDR3 is 15 amino acids. CDR1 SGHTA and CDR2 FQGTGA come from the germline V gene. The V and J ends lost 5 bases and 5 bases, in that order; junction bases with no gene match: 12. The CDR3 DNA sequence: TGTGCCAGCAGCCCCTCTGGGGCGGGAGTTAACGAGCAGTACTTC. Translated, it gives CASSPSGAGVNEQYF.

The V call is TRBV28, the J call TRBJ2-3; the D call may be TRBD1 or TRBD2 (5 bases each). The CDR3 length is 13 residues. Germline V gene lookup returns CDR1 MDHEN and CDR2 SYDVKM. The ends were cut back, 4 bases at V and 0 bases at J, with 5 bases in the middle. CDR3 in DNA: TGTGCCAGCAGTTGGGACAGCACAGATACGCAGTATTTT. It yields the protein CASSWDSTDTQYF. The variable domain in full, completed from reference TRBV28 and TRBJ2-3, reads DVKVTQSSRYLVKRTGEKVFLECVQDMDHENMFWYRQDPGLGLRLIYFSYDVKMKEKGDIPEGYSVSREKKERFSLILESASTNQTSMYLCASSWDSTDTQYFGPGTRLTVL.

This CDR3 is CASVIRDRLAYGYTF. The CDR3 DNA is TGTGCCAGCGTCATAAGGGACAGGCTCGCCTATGGCTACACCTTC. J is TRBJ1-2 and V is TRBV28, with 8 bases lining up with TRBD1. Unmatched junction bases numbered 12, after V lost 8 bases and J lost 4 bases. The CDR3 spans 15 residues. Germline V lookup: CDR1 MDHEN, CDR2 SYDVKM.

The V call is TRBV5-1, the J call TRBJ1-2; 10 nucleotides match TRBD1. In germline, CDR1 is SGHRS, CDR2 YFSETQ. The CDR3 consists of 17 residues. Germline trimming cut 0 bases from V and 5 bases from J; bases unmatched to any gene: 10. CDR3 sequence (DNA): TGCGCCAGCAGCTTGGACTTGCCGGGACAGGGGAGTTATGGCTACACCTTC. This gives the protein CASSLDLPGQGSYGYTF.

V gene TRBV7-2 combines with J gene TRBJ1-3; the D is unclear. Between the trimmed V and J ends, which lost 2 bases and 5 bases, there was a span of 10 bases. The length of the CDR3 is 14 residues. In germline, CDR1 is SGHTA, CDR2 FQGNSA. The CDR3, as DNA: TGTGCCAGCAGCTTACGGGCTCGGAGAAACACCATATATTTT. This sequence encodes CASSLRARRNTIYF.

The chain joins TRBV6-5 to TRBJ1-1; D might be TRBD1 (6 bases). Germline values: CDR1 MNHEY, CDR2 SVGAGI. Trimming pared 6 bases from V and 0 bases from J, leaving 11 bases between. This CDR3 contains 14 residues. Here the CDR3 reads CASSTTGMNTEAFF. In DNA, the CDR3 is TGTGCCAGCAGCACCACAGGGATGAACACTGAAGCTTTCTTT.

The chain carries TRBV7-2 and TRBJ2-3; D is unresolved. The CDR3 has 13 amino acids. CDR1 is SGHTA, CDR2 FQGNSA, per germline. V was trimmed by 4 bases and J by 6 bases, leaving 11 bases between them. The CDR3 DNA sequence: TGTGCCAGCAGCTCGACCCCATCGGATACGCAGTATTTT. It codes for CASSSTPSDTQYF.

This sequence joins TRBV6-6 and TRBJ1-1, with 7 bases that match TRBD1. The J segment lost 6 bases and the V segment lost 2 bases, leaving 9 bases of the junction unmatched. The germline V gene has CDR1 MNHNY and CDR2 SVGAGI (reference sequence). The CDR3 is 15 residues long. The CDR3 DNA sequence: TGTGCCAGCAGTTACGCGGGACAGCCTCGTGCTGAAGCTTTCTTT. It yields the protein CASSYAGQPRAEAFF.

This CDR3 is CASSSPPLSSYNEQFF. For the CDR3, the DNA is TGTGCCAGCAGCTCCCCCCCCCTTAGCTCCTACAATGAGCAGTTCTTC. The rearrangement uses TRBV7-2 and TRBJ2-1, with D unclear. Germline V gives CDR1 SGHTA, CDR2 FQGNSA. V was clipped by 4 bases and J by 0 bases, with 13 bases between them. The CDR3 contains 16 residues.

This chain joins TRBV27 and TRBJ1-2, with a tentative D call TRBD1 (5 bases). Germline lookup yields CDR1 MNHEY and CDR2 SMNVEV (reference sequence). V was clipped by 6 bases and J by 5 bases, with 16 bases between them. The CDR3 has 14 amino acids. This CDR3 reads CASRAGPQGYGYTF. The CDR3 nucleotides read TGTGCCAGCAGGGCCGGCCCCCAGGGATATGGCTACACCTTC.

The chain uses TRBV10-3 and TRBJ1-1; D might be TRBD1 (5 bases). The CDR3 extends over 14 amino acids. Between the trimmed V and J ends, which lost 2 bases and 1 base, there was a span of 8 bases. Germline-derived CDR1 and CDR2 are ENHRY and SYGVKD. CDR3 nucleotide sequence: TGTGCCATCAGTGAGAGGGGAGAGAACACTGAAGCTTTCTTT. Encoded protein: CAISERGENTEAFF.

The table lists this clone with a count of one. The rearrangement joins TRBV9 to TRBJ2-3, with D unresolved. Per the germline V gene, CDR1 is SGDLS and CDR2 is YYNGEE. V was trimmed by 2 bases and J by 7 bases, leaving 14 bases between them. CDR3 size: 14 residues. CDR3 residues: CASSVGPRSNTQYF. CDR3 nucleotide sequence: TGTGCCAGCAGCGTTGGCCCGCGGTCTAATACGCAGTATTTT.